This record concerns one T cell receptor beta chain sequence. Data came from immunoSEQ multiplex PCR; TCRdb stores just in-frame clones and leaves some out. The table has around 500,000 clones, 88% seen once; the top ten hold 1.8%. The sample comes from a study of blood T cell repertoires in COVID-19. Across the whole study: T cells, B-cell-depleted T cells, or PBMCs provided the cDNA or gDNA that served as material.

In germline, CDR1 is LNHDA, CDR2 SQIVND (reference sequence). The V end was cut by 1 base, the J end by 0 bases, with 13 bases between. The CDR3 is made up of 17 amino acids. Sequenced input: PBMCs or T cells enriched from blood (not recorded which). V is TRBV19 and J is TRBJ1-3; possible D gene TRBD1, 6 bases. This TCR was sampled from a woman aged 40 to 55 who had recovered from COVID-19. This chain's CDR3 is CASSIGGTGFSGNTIYF. In DNA, the CDR3 is TGTGCCAGTAGTATAGGGGGAACAGGGTTCTCTGGAAACACCATATATTTT.